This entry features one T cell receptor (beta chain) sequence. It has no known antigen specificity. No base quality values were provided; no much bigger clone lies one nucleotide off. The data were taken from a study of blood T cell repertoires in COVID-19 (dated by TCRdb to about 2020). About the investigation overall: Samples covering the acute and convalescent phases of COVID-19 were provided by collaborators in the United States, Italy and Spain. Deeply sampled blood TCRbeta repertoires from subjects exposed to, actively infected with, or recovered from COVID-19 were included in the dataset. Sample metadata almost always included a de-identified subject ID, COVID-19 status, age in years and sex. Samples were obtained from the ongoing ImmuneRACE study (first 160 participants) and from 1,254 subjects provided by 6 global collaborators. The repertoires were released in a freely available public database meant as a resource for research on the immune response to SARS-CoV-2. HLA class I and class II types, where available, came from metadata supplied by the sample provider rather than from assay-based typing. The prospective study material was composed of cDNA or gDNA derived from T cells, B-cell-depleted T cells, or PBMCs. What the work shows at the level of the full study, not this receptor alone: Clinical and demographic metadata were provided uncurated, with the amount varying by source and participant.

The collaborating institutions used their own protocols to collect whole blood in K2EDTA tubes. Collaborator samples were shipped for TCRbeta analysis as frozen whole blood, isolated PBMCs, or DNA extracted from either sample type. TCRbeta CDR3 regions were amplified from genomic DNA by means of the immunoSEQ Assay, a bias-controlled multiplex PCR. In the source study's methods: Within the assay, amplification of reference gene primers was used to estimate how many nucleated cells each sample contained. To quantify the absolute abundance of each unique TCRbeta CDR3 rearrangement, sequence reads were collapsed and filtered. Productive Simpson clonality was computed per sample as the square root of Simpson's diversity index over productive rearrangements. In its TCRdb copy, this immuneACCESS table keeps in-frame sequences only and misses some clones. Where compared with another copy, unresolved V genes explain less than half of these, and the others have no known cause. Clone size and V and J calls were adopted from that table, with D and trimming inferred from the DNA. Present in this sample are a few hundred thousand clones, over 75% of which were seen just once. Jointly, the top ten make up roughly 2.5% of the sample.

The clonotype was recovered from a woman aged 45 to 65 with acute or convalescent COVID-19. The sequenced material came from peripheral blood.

The nucleotides are TGTGCCAGCAGTTTACCAGGCTCCTCCTACGAGCAGTACTTC. The resulting protein is CASSLPGSSYEQYF. The chain uses TRBV28 and TRBJ2-7, with the D gene not confidently named. CDR1 MDHEN and CDR2 SYDVKM are derived from the germline V gene. The CDR3 covers 14 residues, taking in both the cysteine and the phenylalanine. Here the CDR3 DNA is all that survives: 42 bases in frame from base 1. Relative to germline, V is 2 bases shorter and J is 0 bases shorter, with 8 bases between their ends.